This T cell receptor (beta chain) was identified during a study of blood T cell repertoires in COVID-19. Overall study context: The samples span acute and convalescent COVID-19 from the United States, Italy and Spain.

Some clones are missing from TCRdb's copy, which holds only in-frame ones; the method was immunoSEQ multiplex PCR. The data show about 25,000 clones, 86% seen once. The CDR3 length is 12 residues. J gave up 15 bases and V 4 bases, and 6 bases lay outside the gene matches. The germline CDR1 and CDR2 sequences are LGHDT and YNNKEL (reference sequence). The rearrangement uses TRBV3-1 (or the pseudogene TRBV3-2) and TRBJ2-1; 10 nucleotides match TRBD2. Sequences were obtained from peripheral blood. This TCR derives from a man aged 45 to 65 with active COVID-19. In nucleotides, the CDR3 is TGTGCCAGCAGCCGCGGACTAGCGGACGCGTTCTTC. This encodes CASSRGLADAFF.